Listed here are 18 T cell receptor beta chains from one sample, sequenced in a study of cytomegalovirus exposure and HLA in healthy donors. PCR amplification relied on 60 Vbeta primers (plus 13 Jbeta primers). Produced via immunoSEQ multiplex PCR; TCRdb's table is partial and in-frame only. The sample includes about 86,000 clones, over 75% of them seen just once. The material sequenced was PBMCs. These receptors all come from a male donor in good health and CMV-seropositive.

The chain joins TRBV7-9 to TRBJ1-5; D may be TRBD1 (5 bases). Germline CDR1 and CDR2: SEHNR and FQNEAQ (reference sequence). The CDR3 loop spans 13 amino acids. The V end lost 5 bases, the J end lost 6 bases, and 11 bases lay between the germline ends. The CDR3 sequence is CASSGGTGQPQHF. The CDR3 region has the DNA TGTGCCAGCAGCGGGGGGACGGGTCAGCCCCAGCATTTT.

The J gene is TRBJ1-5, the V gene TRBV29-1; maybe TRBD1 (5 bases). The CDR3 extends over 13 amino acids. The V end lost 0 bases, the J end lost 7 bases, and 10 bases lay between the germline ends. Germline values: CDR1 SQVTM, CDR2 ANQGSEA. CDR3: CSVEEQEGQPQHF. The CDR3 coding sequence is TGCAGCGTTGAAGAGCAGGAGGGGCAGCCCCAGCATTTT.

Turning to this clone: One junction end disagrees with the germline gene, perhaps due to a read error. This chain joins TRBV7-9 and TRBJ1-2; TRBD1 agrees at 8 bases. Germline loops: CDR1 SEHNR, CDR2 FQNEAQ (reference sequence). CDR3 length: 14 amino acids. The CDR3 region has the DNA TGTTCCAGCAGCTACCCGGGACAGGATGGGGGCTACACCTTC. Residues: CSSSYPGQDGGYTF. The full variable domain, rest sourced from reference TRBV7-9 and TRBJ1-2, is DTGVSQNPRHKITKRGQNVTFRCDPISEHNRLYWYRQTLGQGPEFLTYFQNEAQLEKSRLLSDRFSAERPKGSFSTLEIQRTEQGDSAMYLCSSSYPGQDGGYTFGSGTRLTVV.

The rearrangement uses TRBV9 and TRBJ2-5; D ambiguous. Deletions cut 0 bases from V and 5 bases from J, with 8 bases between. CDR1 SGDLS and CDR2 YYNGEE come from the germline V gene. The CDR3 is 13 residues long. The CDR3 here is CASSVEDFETQYF. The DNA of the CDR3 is TGTGCCAGCAGCGTAGAAGACTTTGAGACCCAGTACTTC.

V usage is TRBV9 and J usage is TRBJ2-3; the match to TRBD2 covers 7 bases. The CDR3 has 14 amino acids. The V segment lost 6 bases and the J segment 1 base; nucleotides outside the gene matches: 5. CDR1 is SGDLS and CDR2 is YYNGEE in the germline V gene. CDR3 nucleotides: TGTGCCAGCACCCTTGGGGGGGGCACAGATACGCAGTATTTT. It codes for CASTLGGGTDTQYF. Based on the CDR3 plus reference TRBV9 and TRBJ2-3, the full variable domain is DSGVTQTPKHLITATGQRVTLRCSPRSGDLSVYWYQQSLDQGLQFLIQYYNGEERAKGNILERFSAQQFPDLHSELNLSSLELGDSALYFCASTLGGGTDTQYFGPGTRLTVL.

CDR3 residues: CASSLGLASYEQYF. In nucleotides, the CDR3 is TGTGCCAGCAGCCTGGGACTAGCGTCTTACGAGCAGTACTTC. V is TRBV7-8 and J is TRBJ2-7; TRBD2 matches at 10 bases. The CDR3 is 14 residues long. The ends lost 5 bases at V and 4 bases at J; junction bases unmatched: 5. CDR1 and CDR2 from the germline V gene are SGHVS and FQNEAQ.

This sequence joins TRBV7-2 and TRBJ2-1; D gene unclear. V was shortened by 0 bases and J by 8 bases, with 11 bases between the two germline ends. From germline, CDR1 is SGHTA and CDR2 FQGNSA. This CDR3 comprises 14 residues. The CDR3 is CASSLAILGDEQFF. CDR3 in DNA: TGTGCCAGCAGCTTAGCCATACTGGGCGATGAGCAGTTCTTC. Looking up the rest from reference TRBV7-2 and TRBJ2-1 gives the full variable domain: GAGVSQSPSNKVTEKGKDVELRCDPISGHTALYWYRQSLGQGLEFLIYFQGNSAPDKSGLPSDRFSAERTGGSVSTLTIQRTQQEDSAVYLCASSLAILGDEQFFGPGTRLTVL.

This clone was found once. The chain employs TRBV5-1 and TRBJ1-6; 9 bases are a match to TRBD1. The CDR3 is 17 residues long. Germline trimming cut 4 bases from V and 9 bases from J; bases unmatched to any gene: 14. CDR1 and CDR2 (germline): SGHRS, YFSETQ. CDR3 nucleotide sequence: TGCGCCAGCAGCCCTGGAAGGACAGGGGATGAGGGTTCACCCCTCCACTTT. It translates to CASSPGRTGDEGSPLHF.

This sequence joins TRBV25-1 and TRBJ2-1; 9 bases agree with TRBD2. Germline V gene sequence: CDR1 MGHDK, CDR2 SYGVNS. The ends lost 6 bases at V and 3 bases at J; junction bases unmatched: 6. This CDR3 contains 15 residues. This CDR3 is CASRGIAGDYNEQFF. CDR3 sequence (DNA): TGTGCCAGCAGGGGAATAGCGGGAGACTACAATGAGCAGTTCTTC.

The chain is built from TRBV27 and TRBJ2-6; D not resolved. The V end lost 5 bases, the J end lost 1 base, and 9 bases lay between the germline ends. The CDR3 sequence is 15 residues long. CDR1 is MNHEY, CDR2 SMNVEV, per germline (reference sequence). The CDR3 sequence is CASSPRISGANVLTF. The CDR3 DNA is TGTGCCAGCAGTCCCAGGATTTCTGGGGCCAACGTCCTGACTTTC.

The CDR3 here is CASSPPGQETQYF. For the CDR3, the DNA is TGCGCCAGCAGCCCCCCAGGGCAAGAGACCCAGTACTTC. The chain uses TRBV5-1 and TRBJ2-5; possibly TRBD1 for D (5 bases). Trimming stripped 4 bases from V and 2 bases from J, with 9 bases between. In germline, CDR1 is SGHRS, CDR2 YFSETQ. The CDR3 contains 13 residues.

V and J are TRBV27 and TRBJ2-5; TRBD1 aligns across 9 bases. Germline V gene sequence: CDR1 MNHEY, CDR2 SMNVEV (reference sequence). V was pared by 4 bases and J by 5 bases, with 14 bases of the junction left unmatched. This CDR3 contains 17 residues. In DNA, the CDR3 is TGTGCCAGCAGTTCTCCCAAGACAGGGGGAGTGGGGGAGACCCAGTACTTC. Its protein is CASSSPKTGGVGETQYF.

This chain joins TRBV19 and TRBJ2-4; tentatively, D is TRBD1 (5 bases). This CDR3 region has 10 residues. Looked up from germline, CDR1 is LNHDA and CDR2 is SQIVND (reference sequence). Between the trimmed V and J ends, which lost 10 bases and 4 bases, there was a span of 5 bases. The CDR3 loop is CATGKNIQYF. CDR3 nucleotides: TGTGCCACAGGGAAAAACATTCAGTACTTC.

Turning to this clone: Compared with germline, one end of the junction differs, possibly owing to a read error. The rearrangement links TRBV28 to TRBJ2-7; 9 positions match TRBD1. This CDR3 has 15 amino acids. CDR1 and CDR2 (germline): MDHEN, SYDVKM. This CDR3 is CASSRPGQGSSEQYF. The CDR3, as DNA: TGTGCCAGCTCGAGACCTGGACAGGGGTCCTCCGAGCAGTACTTC.

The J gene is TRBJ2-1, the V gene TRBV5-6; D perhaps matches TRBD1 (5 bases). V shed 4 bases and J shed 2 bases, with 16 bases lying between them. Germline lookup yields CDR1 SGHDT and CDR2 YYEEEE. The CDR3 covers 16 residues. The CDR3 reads CASSPRAGNPYNEQFF. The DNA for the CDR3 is TGTGCCAGCAGCCCCCGGGCAGGGAACCCCTACAATGAGCAGTTCTTC.

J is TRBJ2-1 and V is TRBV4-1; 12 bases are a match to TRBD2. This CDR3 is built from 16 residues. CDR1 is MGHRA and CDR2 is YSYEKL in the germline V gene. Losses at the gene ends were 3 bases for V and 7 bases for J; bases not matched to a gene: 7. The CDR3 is CASSQMTSGRGNEQFF. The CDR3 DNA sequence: TGCGCCAGCAGCCAGATGACTAGCGGGAGAGGGAATGAGCAGTTCTTC.

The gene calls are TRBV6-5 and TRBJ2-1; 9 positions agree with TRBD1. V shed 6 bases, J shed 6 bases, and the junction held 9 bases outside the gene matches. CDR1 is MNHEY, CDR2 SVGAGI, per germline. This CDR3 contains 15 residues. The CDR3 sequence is CASSLTGTGINEQFF. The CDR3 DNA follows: TGTGCCAGCAGCCTAACCGGGACAGGGATCAATGAGCAGTTCTTC.

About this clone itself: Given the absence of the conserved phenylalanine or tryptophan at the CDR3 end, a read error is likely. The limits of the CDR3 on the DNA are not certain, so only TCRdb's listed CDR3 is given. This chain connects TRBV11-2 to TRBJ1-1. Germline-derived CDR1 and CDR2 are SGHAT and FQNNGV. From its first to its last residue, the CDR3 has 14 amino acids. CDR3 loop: CASSSPSHRRSAIV.